Described below is a single T cell receptor beta chain sequence and its context. Authors' methods: The authors estimated nucleated cell counts from reference gene primer amplification. The assay was immunoSEQ multiplex PCR, and TCRdb's table has in-frame clones only and misses some. V, J and clone size reflect that table, while D and trimming were determined from the DNA. The data contain about 210,000 clones, around 84% of them singletons. Trimming removed 2 bases from V and 1 base from J, with 9 bases in between. Germline-derived CDR1 and CDR2 are SGDLS and YYNGEE. The CDR3 contains 15 residues. The entry originates in a study of blood T cell repertoires in COVID-19. Across the study: The United States, Italy and Spain were the sources of the acute and convalescent COVID-19 samples. In each case, the material was cDNA or gDNA derived from T cells, B-cell-depleted T cells, or PBMCs.

Seattle enrolled patients during active infection and tracked them longitudinally. Sequencing was done on a sample of peripheral blood. The sequence was collected from a woman aged 80 or older with COVID-19, enrolled during active disease. The rearrangement uses TRBV9 and TRBJ2-2; possible D gene TRBD1, 5 bases. In DNA form, the CDR3 reads TGTGCCAGCAGCGTCTCCGGACAGAACACCGGGGAGCTGTTTTTT. Encoded protein: CASSVSGQNTGELFF.